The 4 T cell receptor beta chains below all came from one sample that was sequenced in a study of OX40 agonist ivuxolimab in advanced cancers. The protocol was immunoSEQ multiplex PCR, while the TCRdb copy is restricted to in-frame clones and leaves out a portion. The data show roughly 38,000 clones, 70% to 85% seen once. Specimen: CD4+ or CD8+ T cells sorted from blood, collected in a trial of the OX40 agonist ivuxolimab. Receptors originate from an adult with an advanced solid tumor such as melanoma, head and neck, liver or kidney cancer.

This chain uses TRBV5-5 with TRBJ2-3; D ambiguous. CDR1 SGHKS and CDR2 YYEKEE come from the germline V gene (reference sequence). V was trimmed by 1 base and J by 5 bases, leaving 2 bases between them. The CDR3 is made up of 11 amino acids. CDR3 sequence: CASSLQDTQYF. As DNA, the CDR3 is TGTGCCAGCAGCTTGCAAGATACGCAGTATTTT.

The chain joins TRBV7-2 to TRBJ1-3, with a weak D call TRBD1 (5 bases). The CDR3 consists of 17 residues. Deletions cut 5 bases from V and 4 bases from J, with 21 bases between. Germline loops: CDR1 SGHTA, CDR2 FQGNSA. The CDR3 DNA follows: TGTGCCAGCAGCCCGCGGGGGTCGGACATTACCGGAAACACCATATATTTT. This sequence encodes CASSPRGSDITGNTIYF.

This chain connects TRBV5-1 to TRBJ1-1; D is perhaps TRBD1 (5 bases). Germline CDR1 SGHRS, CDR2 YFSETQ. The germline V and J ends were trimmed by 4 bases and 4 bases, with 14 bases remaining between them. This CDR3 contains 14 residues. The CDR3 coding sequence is TGCGCCAGCAGCCGAGATAGGGGATCCACTGAAGCTTTCTTT. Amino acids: CASSRDRGSTEAFF.

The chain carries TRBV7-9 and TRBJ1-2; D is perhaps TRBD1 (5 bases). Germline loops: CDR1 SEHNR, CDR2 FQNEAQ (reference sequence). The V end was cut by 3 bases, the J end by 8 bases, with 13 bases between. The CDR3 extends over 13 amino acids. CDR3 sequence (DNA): TGTGCCAGCAGCTTCCGGACATTTAAGGGCTACACCTTC. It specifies CASSFRTFKGYTF.